Each of the 26 T cell receptor beta chains below was sequenced from the same sample in a study of blood T cell repertoires in COVID-19. The data were produced by immunoSEQ multiplex PCR, yet TCRdb's version contains in-frame clones alone and is incomplete. The table shows roughly 65,000 clones, with roughly 85% occurring only once. The sequencing sample was made of peripheral blood. These receptors all stem from a human donor in a cohort sampled during active COVID-19.

The genes are TRBV6-5 and TRBJ2-7, with 10 positions matching TRBD1. The V gene end was trimmed by 2 bases and the J gene end by 3 bases; junction bases not matched to a gene: 4. The V gene's germline CDR1 is MNHEY and CDR2 SVGAGI. CDR3 length: 15 amino acids. CDR3 bases: TGTGCCAGCAGTTACACCGGGACAGGGGACTACGAGCAGTACTTC. Its translation is CASSYTGTGDYEQYF.

With respect to this clone: The same CDR3 can be traced to other DNA sequences in this sample. The V call is TRBV4-1, the J call TRBJ2-5; possibly TRBD1 for D (6 bases). V was trimmed by 1 base and J by 4 bases, leaving 10 bases between them. This CDR3 has 14 residues. Per germline, CDR1 MGHRA and CDR2 YSYEKL. CDR3 residues: CASSQVGGPETQYF. The CDR3 DNA follows: TGCGCCAGCAGCCAAGTAGGGGGTCCAGAGACCCAGTACTTC.

This clone was recorded only once. The gene calls are TRBV7-9 and TRBJ2-7; the match to TRBD1 covers 8 bases. The CDR3 is made up of 15 amino acids. V was clipped by 3 bases and J by 3 bases; unmatched bases: 7. Looked up from germline, CDR1 is SEHNR and CDR2 is FQNEAQ (reference sequence). The CDR3 DNA reads as TGTGCCAGCAGCTTCACAGGGGGTATTTTCTACGAGCAGTACTTC. Translation: CASSFTGGIFYEQYF. Full variable domain (missing parts from reference TRBV7-9 and TRBJ2-7): DTGVSQNPRHKITKRGQNVTFRCDPISEHNRLYWYRQTLGQGPEFLTYFQNEAQLEKSRLLSDRFSAERPKGSFSTLEIQRTEQGDSAMYLCASSFTGGIFYEQYFGPGTRLTVT.

The V gene is TRBV30, the J gene TRBJ1-2, with D maybe TRBD1 (5 bases). The CDR3 loop spans 14 amino acids. CDR1 and CDR2 (germline): GTSNPN, SVGIG (reference sequence). The V end was cut by 0 bases, the J end by 8 bases, with 16 bases between. The CDR3 DNA reads TGTGCCTGGAGTGTAGGGGCCTCGGCGAAGGGCTACACCTTC. Translating it yields CAWSVGASAKGYTF. The full variable domain, in which reference TRBV30 and TRBJ1-2 provide the parts outside the CDR3, is SQTIHQWPATLVQPVGSPLSLECTVEGTSNPNLYWYRQAAGRGLQLLFYSVGIGQISSEVPQNLSASRPQDRQFILSSKKLLLSDSGFYLCAWSVGASAKGYTFGSGTRLTVV.

CDR3 protein: CASSLKDRDHGELFF. CDR3 DNA sequence: TGTGCCAGCAGCTTGAAGGACAGGGATCACGGGGAGCTGTTTTTT. The gene calls are TRBV5-6 and TRBJ2-2, with 8 positions matching TRBD1. The germline V gene encodes CDR1 SGHDT and CDR2 YYEEEE. The CDR3 loop spans 15 amino acids. The V segment lost 1 base and the J segment 7 bases; nucleotides outside the gene matches: 6.

The chain carries TRBV5-4 and TRBJ1-1; D might be TRBD1 (6 bases). V shed 1 base and J shed 3 bases, with 13 bases lying between them. Germline CDR1 is SGHNT and CDR2 is YYREEE (reference sequence). The CDR3 runs 15 residues. The CDR3 DNA reads as TGTGCCAGCAGCTTGCCGGGGAGGGGGGACACTGAAGCTTTCTTT. Residues: CASSLPGRGDTEAFF.

V usage is TRBV30 and J usage is TRBJ2-1, with 7 bases aligning to TRBD1. Germline V gives CDR1 GTSNPN, CDR2 SVGIG (reference sequence). This CDR3 region has 15 residues. V lost 2 bases, J lost 6 bases, and 10 bases stayed unmatched. CDR3 coding DNA: TGTGCCTGGAGTCCCCGGGACAGCCTCTTCAATGAGCAGTTCTTC. Translating gives CAWSPRDSLFNEQFF.

The chain employs TRBV19 and TRBJ2-2, with D maybe TRBD2 (5 bases). The CDR3 totals 14 residues. V lost 5 bases to trimming and J lost 0 bases, with 7 bases between them. Germline-derived CDR1 and CDR2 are LNHDA and SQIVND (reference sequence). CDR3 in DNA: TGTGCCAGTAGTTTGAGGGCGAACACCGGGGAGCTGTTTTTT. Its translation is CASSLRANTGELFF. Combining the CDR3 with reference TRBV19 and TRBJ2-2 gives the whole variable domain DGGITQSPKYLFRKEGQNVTLSCEQNLNHDAMYWYRQDPGQGLRLIYYSQIVNDFQKGDIAEGYSVSREKKESFPLTVTSAQKNPTAFYLCASSLRANTGELFFGEGSRLTVL.

The genes are TRBV7-9 and TRBJ2-1; TRBD1 matches 11 bases. Germline trimming cut 5 bases from V and 5 bases from J; bases unmatched to any gene: 8. The CDR3 sequence is 16 residues long. Germline CDR1 is SEHNR and CDR2 is FQNEAQ (reference sequence). CDR3 coding DNA: TGTGCCAGCAGCGGAAGAGGGGACAGGGGGGACAATGAGCAGTTCTTC. This sequence encodes CASSGRGDRGDNEQFF.

This clone was detected only a few times. The V and J genes are TRBV2 and TRBJ2-7; the match to TRBD1 covers 7 bases. V lost 5 bases, J lost 0 bases, and 7 bases stayed unmatched. The CDR3 runs to 15 residues. The germline CDR1 and CDR2 sequences are SNHLY and FYNNEI. The CDR3 here is CASSRDSASSYEQYF. The CDR3 DNA reads as TGTGCCAGCAGTCGGGACAGTGCCAGCTCCTACGAGCAGTACTTC. Drawing the rest from reference TRBV2 and TRBJ2-7, the complete variable domain is EPEVTQTPSHQVTQMGQEVILRCVPISNHLYFYWYRQILGQKVEFLVSFYNNEISEKSEIFDDQFSVERPDGSNFTLKIRSTKLEDSAMYFCASSRDSASSYEQYFGPGTRLTVT.

Only a few counts were recorded for this clone. The chain joins TRBV28 to TRBJ1-4; a possible D gene is TRBD1 (5 bases). V was trimmed by 6 bases and J by 0 bases, leaving 14 bases between them. The CDR3 is made up of 16 amino acids. Germline V gene lookup returns CDR1 MDHEN and CDR2 SYDVKM. The CDR3 sequence: CASSPLGLATNEKLFF. As DNA, the CDR3 is TGTGCCAGCAGCCCCCTGGGGCTAGCAACTAATGAAAAACTGTTTTTT. Combining the CDR3 with reference TRBV28 and TRBJ1-4 gives the whole variable domain DVKVTQSSRYLVKRTGEKVFLECVQDMDHENMFWYRQDPGLGLRLIYFSYDVKMKEKGDIPEGYSVSREKKERFSLILESASTNQTSMYLCASSPLGLATNEKLFFGSGTQLSVL.

This chain joins TRBV30 and TRBJ1-2; 8 bases align to TRBD1. CDR1 is GTSNPN, CDR2 SVGIG, per germline (reference sequence). The CDR3 runs 12 residues. V shed 5 bases, J shed 5 bases, and the junction held 4 bases outside the gene matches. The CDR3 is CAWGDRRYGYTF. The DNA of the CDR3 is TGTGCCTGGGGGGACAGGAGATATGGCTACACCTTC.

The chain is built from TRBV28 and TRBJ1-2, with D hard to call. The CDR3 consists of 15 residues. Germline values: CDR1 MDHEN, CDR2 SYDVKM. V gave up 3 bases and J gave up 8 bases, with 19 bases separating them. DNA for the CDR3: TGTGCCAGCAGTTTTGGGGAGAGGAGGTTGCGGGGCTACACCTTC. It specifies CASSFGERRLRGYTF.

This clone occurred a few times. The J gene is TRBJ1-6, the V gene TRBV7-9; D gene ambiguous. This CDR3 has 16 amino acids. The germline gives CDR1 SEHNR, CDR2 FQNEAQ (reference sequence). Trimming took off 7 bases at V and 5 bases at J, with 18 bases between the two ends. In nucleotides, the CDR3 is TGTGCCAGCAATCTATGGTCCCAAACCCATAATTCACCCCTCCACTTT. Translation: CASNLWSQTHNSPLHF.

The CDR3 region is CASSLTLGQDNSPLHF. CDR3 DNA: TGCGCCAGCAGCTTGACCCTTGGACAGGATAATTCACCCCTCCACTTT. The chain combines TRBV5-1 with TRBJ1-6, with 7 nucleotides matching TRBD1. After removal of 1 base from V and 5 bases from J, the junction contained 6 bases not matched to a gene. Germline CDR1 is SGHRS and CDR2 is YFSETQ. The CDR3 loop spans 16 amino acids.

J is TRBJ1-5 and V is TRBV27, with 9 bases aligning to TRBD1. Unmatched junction bases numbered 2, after V lost 6 bases and J lost 2 bases. The CDR3 covers 14 residues. The germline gives CDR1 MNHEY, CDR2 SMNVEV (reference sequence). As DNA, the CDR3 is TGTGCCAGCAGGCGGACAGGGGGCAATCAGCCCCAGCATTTT. Its protein product is CASRRTGGNQPQHF.

This chain links TRBV6-6 with TRBJ1-1, with 8 nucleotides matching TRBD1. Per the germline V gene, CDR1 is MNHNY and CDR2 is SVGAGI (reference sequence). The V segment lost 6 bases and the J segment 5 bases; nucleotides outside the gene matches: 5. This CDR3 has 13 amino acids. The CDR3 bases are TGTGCCAGCAGCGCAGGGGGCGCGACTGAAGCTTTCTTT. As protein: CASSAGGATEAFF.

In this sample, this clone turned up once. The chain joins TRBV29-1 to TRBJ2-5; the D is unclear. CDR1 is SQVTM and CDR2 is ANQGSEA in the germline V gene. This CDR3 spans 12 amino acids. Deletions cut 1 base from V and 2 bases from J, with 5 bases between. CDR3 sequence reads: CSVEGQQETQYF. The CDR3 DNA sequence: TGCAGCGTTGAAGGGCAGCAAGAGACCCAGTACTTC.

This rearrangement joins TRBV27 to TRBJ1-5; D is undetermined. The germline V gene has CDR1 MNHEY and CDR2 SMNVEV (reference sequence). V gave up 7 bases and J gave up 2 bases, with 18 bases separating them. This CDR3 region has 16 residues. The CDR3 region has the DNA TGTGCCAGCACCACCCCTCCAAGCGTTCGCAATCAGCCCCAGCATTTT. Protein product: CASTTPPSVRNQPQHF.

The chain couples TRBV14 to TRBJ1-2, with 8 positions matching TRBD1. The V gene's germline CDR1 is SGHDN and CDR2 FVKESK. V gave up 4 bases and J gave up 8 bases; unmatched junction bases: 9. CDR3 length equals 14 residues. This CDR3 reads CASSRQGAIGGYTF. CDR3 nucleotide sequence: TGTGCCAGCAGCCGGCAGGGGGCAATTGGCGGCTACACCTTC.

V and J are TRBV14 and TRBJ2-7; TRBD1 agrees at 8 bases. V dropped 2 bases and J dropped 5; count of bases not matched to a gene: 8. CDR1 and CDR2 from the germline V gene are SGHDN and FVKESK. This CDR3 has 15 residues. CDR3 DNA sequence: TGTGCCAGCAGCCAAAGGACAGGGCCCCAGGACGAGCAGTACTTC. Its translation: CASSQRTGPQDEQYF.

This clone appeared a single time. The rearrangement joins TRBV7-9 to TRBJ2-5, with 7 bases lining up with TRBD2. Germline CDR1 SEHNR, CDR2 FQNEAQ (reference sequence). This CDR3 is built from 13 residues. With 3 bases clipped from V and 5 bases from J, the junction kept 3 bases outside the gene matches. The CDR3 DNA is TGTGCCAGCAGCTTGACTAGCCCGGAGACCCAGTACTTC. Translated: CASSLTSPETQYF.

This chain joins TRBV4-1 and TRBJ1-2; D is ambiguous. The CDR3 extends over 11 amino acids. Deletions cut 1 base from V and 7 bases from J, with 4 bases between. Germline V CDR1 and CDR2: MGHRA, YSYEKL. CDR3 nucleotide sequence: TGCGCCAGCAGCCAAGGAGGTGGCTACACCTTC. This codes for CASSQGGGYTF.

This chain links TRBV6-2 or TRBV6-3 with TRBJ1-2; 7 bases are shared with TRBD1. The CDR3 loop spans 14 amino acids. V lost 3 bases, J lost 5 bases, and 6 bases stayed unmatched. Germline V gene sequence: CDR1 MNHEY, CDR2 SVGEGT. The CDR3 bases are TGTGCCAGCAGTTATGGACAGGATCGGTATGGCTACACCTTC. It is translated as CASSYGQDRYGYTF.

The rearrangement links TRBV7-2 to TRBJ1-6; D is perhaps TRBD1 (5 bases). Germline V CDR1 and CDR2: SGHTA, FQGNSA. The germline V and J ends were trimmed by 5 bases and 7 bases, with 21 bases remaining between them. This CDR3 region has 17 residues. The CDR3 DNA reads as TGTGCCAGCAGCGTACAGAGTACCGGGACTTACAATTCACCCCTCCACTTT. Its translation: CASSVQSTGTYNSPLHF.

The chain links TRBV18 to TRBJ2-2, with 7 positions matching TRBD2. CDR1 is KGHSH and CDR2 is LQKENI in the germline V gene. Losses at the gene ends were 4 bases for V and 3 bases for J; bases not matched to a gene: 5. The CDR3 has 15 amino acids. This CDR3 reads CASSQGLLHTGELFF. In nucleotides, the CDR3 is TGTGCCAGCTCACAGGGACTACTTCACACCGGGGAGCTGTTTTTT.